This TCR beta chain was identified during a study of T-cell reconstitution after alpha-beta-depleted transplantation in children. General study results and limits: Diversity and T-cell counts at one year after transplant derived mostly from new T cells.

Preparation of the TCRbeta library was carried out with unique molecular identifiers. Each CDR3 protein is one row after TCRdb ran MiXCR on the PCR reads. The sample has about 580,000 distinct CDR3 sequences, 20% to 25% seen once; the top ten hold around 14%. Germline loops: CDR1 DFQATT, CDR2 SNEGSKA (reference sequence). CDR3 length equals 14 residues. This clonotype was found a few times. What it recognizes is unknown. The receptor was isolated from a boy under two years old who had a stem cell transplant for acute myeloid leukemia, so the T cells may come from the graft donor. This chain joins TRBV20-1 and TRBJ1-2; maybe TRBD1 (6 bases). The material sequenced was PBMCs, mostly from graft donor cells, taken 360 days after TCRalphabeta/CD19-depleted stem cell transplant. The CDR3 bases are TGCAGCGACAGGAGTTATCCCTATCTCTATGGCTACACCTTC. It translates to CSDRSYPYLYGYTF.